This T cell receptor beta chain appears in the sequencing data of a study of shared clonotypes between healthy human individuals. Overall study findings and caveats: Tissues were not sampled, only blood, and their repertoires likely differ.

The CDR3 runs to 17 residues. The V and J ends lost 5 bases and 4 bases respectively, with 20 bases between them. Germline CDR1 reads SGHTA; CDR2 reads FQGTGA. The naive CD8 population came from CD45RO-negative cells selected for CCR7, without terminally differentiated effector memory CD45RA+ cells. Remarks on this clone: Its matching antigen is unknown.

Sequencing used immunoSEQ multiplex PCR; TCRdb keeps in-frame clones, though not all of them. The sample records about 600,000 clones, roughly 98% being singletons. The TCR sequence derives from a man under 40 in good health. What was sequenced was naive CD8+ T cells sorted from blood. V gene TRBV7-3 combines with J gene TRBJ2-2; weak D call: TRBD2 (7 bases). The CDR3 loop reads CASSPRVGGARTGELFF. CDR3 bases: TGTGCCAGCAGCCCCCGGGTTGGGGGGGCGCGCACCGGGGAGCTGTTTTTT.